Sequencing of this T cell receptor beta chain was carried out in a study of breast tumors, draining lymph nodes, adjacent tissues. This clonotype was recorded at least ten times. The junction departs from the called germline gene at one end, perhaps through a read error. TCRdb passed the multiplex PCR reads through MiXCR, listing each CDR3 protein once. The sample has about 270,000 distinct CDR3 sequences; under 35% are singletons. The lymph nodes were axillary draining lymph nodes from breast cancer patients. Germline V gives CDR1 SGHVS, CDR2 FNYEAQ. There are 12 residues in the CDR3. Sequenced: axillary lymph node tissue. The chain has TRBV7-6 and TRBJ2-5, with no clear D. The TCR originated in a female donor with breast cancer. Some clones in this sample may be carry-over from other donors' samples. The CDR3 spells CASSFAGETQYF. The DNA of the CDR3 is TGTGCTAGCAGCTTCGCAGGAGAGACCCAGTACTTC.